This T cell receptor (beta chain) derives from a study of a mutant IDH1 vaccine in newly diagnosed glioma. At the level of the study: Once 4-6 weeks had passed after radiotherapy alone, vaccination started, or it started with temozolomide cycles.

V lost 5 bases and J lost 8, with 12 bases in between. The CDR3 is made up of 13 amino acids. Germline lookup yields CDR1 SNHLY and CDR2 FYNNEI. Comment on this clone: What it recognizes is unknown.

The time point: week 11, during vaccination. The content of each vaccine dose was 300 ug of mutant IDH1 20-mer peptide, and topical imiquimod accompanied it. The protocol was immunoSEQ multiplex PCR, while the TCRdb copy is restricted to in-frame clones and leaves out a portion. The table includes 38,000 or so clones, 80% detected once. This material consisted of peripheral blood mononuclear cells (PBMCs), taken from a glioma patient whose treatment included an IDH1 peptide vaccine. The chain couples TRBV2 to TRBJ1-4; D uncertain. The receptor's source is a woman aged 25 to 39 with glioma. Some clones in this sample may be carry-over from other donors' samples. The CDR3 protein is CASSTRLGEKLFF. The DNA for the CDR3 is TGTGCCAGCAGTACCAGGTTAGGGGAAAAACTGTTTTTT. The whole variable domain, remainder taken from reference TRBV2 and TRBJ1-4, is EPEVTQTPSHQVTQMGQEVILRCVPISNHLYFYWYRQILGQKVEFLVSFYNNEISEKSEIFDDQFSVERPDGSNFTLKIRSTKLEDSAMYFCASSTRLGEKLFFGSGTQLSVL.